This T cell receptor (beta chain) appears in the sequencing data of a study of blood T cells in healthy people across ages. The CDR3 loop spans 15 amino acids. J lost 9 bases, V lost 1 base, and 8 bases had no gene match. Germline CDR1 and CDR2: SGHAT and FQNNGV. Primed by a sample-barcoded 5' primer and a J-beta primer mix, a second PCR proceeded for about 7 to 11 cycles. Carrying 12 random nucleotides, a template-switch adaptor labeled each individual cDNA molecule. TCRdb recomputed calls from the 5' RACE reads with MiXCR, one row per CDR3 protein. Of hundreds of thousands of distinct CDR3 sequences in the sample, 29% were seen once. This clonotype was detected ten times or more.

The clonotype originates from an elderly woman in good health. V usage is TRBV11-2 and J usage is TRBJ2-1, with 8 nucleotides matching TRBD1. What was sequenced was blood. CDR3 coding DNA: TGTGCCAGCAGCTTAGCTGGACAGGGCGCCGTTGAGCAGTTCTTC. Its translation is CASSLAGQGAVEQFF. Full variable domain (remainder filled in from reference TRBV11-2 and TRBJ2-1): EAGVAQSPRYKIIEKRQSVAFWCNPISGHATLYWYQQILGQGPKLLIQFQNNGVVDDSQLPKDRFSAERLKGVDSTLKIQPAKLEDSAVYLCASSLAGQGAVEQFFGPGTRLTVL.